This paragraph covers one T cell receptor beta chain sequence. The CDR3 has 11 amino acids. The V end lost 4 bases, the J end lost 11 bases, and 12 bases lay between the germline ends. CDR1 is DFQATT, CDR2 SNEGSKA, per germline (reference sequence). The record originates from a study of blood T cell repertoires in COVID-19. Clones were sequenced by immunoSEQ multiplex PCR, and TCRdb holds only the in-frame ones, with some missing. Among a few hundred thousand clones listed, less than 90% were seen once. The clonotype was recovered from a woman in her 30s who had been exposed to COVID-19. V usage is TRBV20-1 and J usage is TRBJ2-1; TRBD2 is a possible D gene (5 bases). The sequenced material came from PBMCs or T cells enriched from blood (not recorded which). In DNA, the CDR3 is TGCAGTGCTATCGGACTTCCACAGCAGTTCTTC. This sequence encodes CSAIGLPQQFF.